Listed below are T cell receptor beta chains from one sample, sequenced in a study of T cell responses to AZD1222 COVID-19 vaccine. TCRdb's copy holds only in-frame clones and misses some; the assay was immunoSEQ multiplex PCR. The sample has 120,000 or so clones; roughly 90% are singletons. The sequenced sample was peripheral blood, obtained on day 0 of AZD1222 vaccination. The receptor source for this set is an adult in good health. CDR3s include the opening cysteine and the closing phenylalanine or tryptophan. Fields, in order: V gene, CDR3 protein.

>TRBV28
CASSFDGLYGYTF
>TRBV18
CASSLTGLSGANVLTF
>TRBV5-4
CASSSPYYNEQFF
>TRBV2
CASSQDRGASYEQYF
>TRBV5-1
CASTRDRGHNSPLHF
>TRBV5-6
CASSLGSMSYTDTQYF
>TRBV28
CASSRQGRLNYEQYF
>TRBV30
CAWSVGGGVRGTDTQYF
>TRBV19
CASSIWDRGGGQPQHF
>TRBV18
CASSPGQAEKLFF
>TRBV6-2/TRBV6-3
CASSHVRGSGAYGYTF
>TRBV27
CASSLITLAAENNEQFF
>TRBV7-2
CASSFLAGTGGPNTGELFF
>TRBV5-1
CASSLVGDTEAFF
>TRBV28
CASSLRGRHGYTF
>TRBV4-1
CASSQDRPARGELFF
>TRBV3-1/TRBV3-2
CASSPRTTGAGGRPSSYEQYF
>TRBV7-6
CASSSPRWGETNTEAFF
>TRBV5-1
CASSPGTGEIWTEAFF
>TRBV5-4
CASSLAGPNTEAFF
>TRBV6-5
CASRRSAETNEQFF
>TRBV5-1
CASSTLDRPSGYTF
>TRBV29-1
CSVVQGAAYGYTF
>TRBV19
CASRLQSNQPQHF
>TRBV7-2
CASSPGIFAYNSPLHF
>TRBV10-2
CASSGAQGYTF
>TRBV28
CASSYRDRLFLNPTPYNEQFF
>TRBV19
CASSIRGVGAYEQYF
>TRBV12-3/TRBV12-4
CASSKPGSYEQYF
>TRBV10-3
CAISRQGGEKLFF
>TRBV6-1
CASSEAVGYGYTF
>TRBV19
CASINAPGQGVEQFF
>TRBV15
CATSRGFDEKLFF
>TRBV27
CASRLLGTGSNTEAFF
>TRBV10-1
CASSPTRDYGYTF
>TRBV7-9
CASSLPGQGGLVDGYTF
>TRBV19
CASSYTPGGGELFF
>TRBV4-3
CASSQGVGRGQNEQFF
>TRBV7-2
CASSPTGRPYEQYF